The text below deals with one T cell receptor (beta chain). The junction had 7 bases not matched to a gene; V was cut back by 5 bases and J by 4 bases. The CDR3 is 16 residues long. Germline loops: CDR1 MNHEY, CDR2 SVGEGT. This sample was included in a study of blood T cell repertoires in COVID-19. Clones were read by immunoSEQ multiplex PCR, and TCRdb kept only the in-frame ones, dropping some. The table has roughly 410,000 clones, roughly 90% seen once. The sequence was collected from a woman aged 40 to 50 with COVID-19, enrolled during active disease. The specimen sequenced was peripheral blood. The V call is TRBV6-2 or TRBV6-3, the J call TRBJ2-2; 10 nucleotides match TRBD1. CDR3 loop: CASSQDRGRITGELFF. Written as DNA, the CDR3 is TGTGCCAGCAGTCAAGACAGGGGGCGAATCACCGGGGAGCTGTTTTTT.